This is a list of T cell receptor beta chains from one sample in a study of human versus mouse CDR3 diversity and MHC coevolution. The method was immunoSEQ multiplex PCR; TCRdb's version includes in-frame clones alone and lacks a portion of them. The data show about 60,000 clones, approximately 94% seen once. Material: naive CD4+ T cells from blood. The receptors stem from a person aged 55 to 69 in good health. CDR3s include the opening cysteine and the closing phenylalanine or tryptophan. Fields, in order: V gene, clone size, D gene, J gene, CDR3 DNA, CDR3 protein. A D gene is named only where the DNA matches it firmly. For some rows the clone size is stated as once, few or many, or as a class when expanded; others skip it.

V gene: TRBV30; clone size: .; D gene: .; J gene: TRBJ2-7; CDR3 DNA: TGTGCCTGGAGTAGCCCGCGGCCCAAGCAGTACTTC; CDR3 protein: CAWSSPRPKQYF
V gene: TRBV6-6; clone size: .; D gene: TRBD1; J gene: TRBJ2-7; CDR3 DNA: TGTGCCAGCAGTTACGCCGGGACAGGGGCCTACGAGCAGTACTTC; CDR3 protein: CASSYAGTGAYEQYF
V gene: TRBV19; clone size: .; D gene: TRBD2; J gene: TRBJ2-3; CDR3 DNA: TGTGCCAGTAGTAAAGCGGGAGAGGTAGGAGATACGCAGTATTTT; CDR3 protein: CASSKAGEVGDTQYF
V gene: TRBV7-2; clone size: .; D gene: TRBD1; J gene: TRBJ1-2; CDR3 DNA: TGTGCCAGCAGCCGCCCGGGACAGATAGACTATGGCTACACCTTC; CDR3 protein: CASSRPGQIDYGYTF
V gene: TRBV5-6; clone size: .; D gene: TRBD1; J gene: TRBJ1-4; CDR3 DNA: TGTGCCAGCAGCCCCGGACAGGGGAGAAATGAAAAACTGTTTTTT; CDR3 protein: CASSPGQGRNEKLFF
V gene: TRBV5-1; clone size: .; D gene: .; J gene: TRBJ2-7; CDR3 DNA: TGCGCCAGCAGCTTGGTAGGGGACAACGTCTCCGAGCAGTACTTC; CDR3 protein: CASSLVGDNVSEQYF
V gene: TRBV28; clone size: .; D gene: .; J gene: TRBJ1-2; CDR3 DNA: TGTGCCAGCAGTTTACCCGGGGTCCGTACTAACTATGGCTACACCTTC; CDR3 protein: CASSLPGVRTNYGYTF
V gene: TRBV30; clone size: .; D gene: TRBD1; J gene: TRBJ1-3; CDR3 DNA: TGTGCCTGGACTCGGACAGGCTCCGGAAACACCATATATTTT; CDR3 protein: CAWTRTGSGNTIYF
V gene: TRBV4-2; clone size: .; D gene: TRBD1; J gene: TRBJ1-1; CDR3 DNA: TGTGCCAGCAGCCAAGGGGACAGGGCCCACACTGAAGCTTTCTTT; CDR3 protein: CASSQGDRAHTEAFF
V gene: TRBV15; clone size: .; D gene: .; J gene: TRBJ1-1; CDR3 DNA: TGTGCCACCAGCAGAGGCTGGACAGAGGAAGCTTTCTTT; CDR3 protein: CATSRGWTEEAFF
V gene: TRBV27; clone size: .; D gene: TRBD1; J gene: TRBJ1-6; CDR3 DNA: TGTGCCAGCAGAAGACAGGGGAGCTCCTATAATTCACCCCTCCACTTT; CDR3 protein: CASRRQGSSYNSPLHF
V gene: TRBV5-5; clone size: .; D gene: .; J gene: TRBJ2-7; CDR3 DNA: TGTGCCAGCAGCCAGACCCGACTACAGAGCTCCTACGAGCAGTACTTC; CDR3 protein: CASSQTRLQSSYEQYF
V gene: TRBV15; clone size: .; D gene: TRBD2; J gene: TRBJ2-3; CDR3 DNA: TGTGCCACCAGCAGAGCTACGGGACTAGTGGGCACAGATACGCAGTATTTT; CDR3 protein: CATSRATGLVGTDTQYF
V gene: TRBV5-1; clone size: .; D gene: TRBD1; J gene: TRBJ1-4; CDR3 DNA: TGCGCCAGCAGCCTACAGGGGATGACTAATGAAAAACTGTTTTTT; CDR3 protein: CASSLQGMTNEKLFF
V gene: TRBV2; clone size: .; D gene: .; J gene: TRBJ1-3; CDR3 DNA: TGTGCCAGCAGTGGGGAGGCAGGTCAGTCTGGAAACACCATATATTTT; CDR3 protein: CASSGEAGQSGNTIYF
V gene: TRBV5-5; clone size: .; D gene: TRBD1; J gene: TRBJ2-7; CDR3 DNA: TGTGCCAGCAGCCGCCGGGACAGGGACTCCTACGAGCAGTACTTC; CDR3 protein: CASSRRDRDSYEQYF
V gene: TRBV5-1; clone size: .; D gene: .; J gene: TRBJ2-3; CDR3 DNA: TGCGCCAGCAGCTTGGGCCTAAGCACAGATACGCAGTATTTT; CDR3 protein: CASSLGLSTDTQYF
V gene: TRBV29-1; clone size: .; D gene: TRBD1; J gene: TRBJ1-4; CDR3 DNA: TGCAGCGTAGCAACAGGGGGGGAGAGGGAAAAACTGTTTTTT; CDR3 protein: CSVATGGEREKLFF
V gene: TRBV29-1; clone size: .; D gene: TRBD1; J gene: TRBJ2-1; CDR3 DNA: TGCAGCGCCACCCGGGACAGGACCTACAATGAGCAGTTCTTC; CDR3 protein: CSATRDRTYNEQFF
V gene: TRBV12-5; clone size: .; D gene: .; J gene: TRBJ1-1; CDR3 DNA: TGTGCTAGTGGTTTGGTAGTCCGAGCTAACACTGAAGCTTTCTTT; CDR3 protein: CASGLVVRANTEAFF
V gene: TRBV9; clone size: .; D gene: TRBD2; J gene: TRBJ2-7; CDR3 DNA: TGTGCCAGCAGCGTAGGACTAGCGGACTACGAGCAGTACTTC; CDR3 protein: CASSVGLADYEQYF
V gene: TRBV18; clone size: once; D gene: .; J gene: TRBJ1-4; CDR3 DNA: TGTGCCAGCTCACCACCCGGCCAGGGTCGGGAAAAACTGTTTTTT; CDR3 protein: CASSPPGQGREKLFF
V gene: TRBV6-1; clone size: .; D gene: .; J gene: TRBJ2-5; CDR3 DNA: TGTGCCAGCAGTGGGGGAGCGCCCGGGGAGACCCAGTACTTC; CDR3 protein: CASSGGAPGETQYF
V gene: TRBV19; clone size: .; D gene: .; J gene: TRBJ1-1; CDR3 DNA: TGTGCCAGTAAGAGAAATACAGGGTTCGGCACTGAAGCTTTCTTT; CDR3 protein: CASKRNTGFGTEAFF
V gene: TRBV7-6; clone size: once; D gene: TRBD1; J gene: TRBJ2-2; CDR3 DNA: TGTGCCAGCAGCTCCCTCTCACAGGGGACCGGGGAGCTGTTTTTT; CDR3 protein: CASSSLSQGTGELFF
V gene: TRBV6-1; clone size: .; D gene: .; J gene: TRBJ2-7; CDR3 DNA: TGTGCCAGCAGTTTCGAGTGGTACGAGCAGTACTTC; CDR3 protein: CASSFEWYEQYF
V gene: TRBV27; clone size: .; D gene: TRBD1; J gene: TRBJ1-4; CDR3 DNA: TGTGCCAGCAGTAGGTTGACAGGGAATGAAAAACTGTTTTTT; CDR3 protein: CASSRLTGNEKLFF
V gene: TRBV5-1; clone size: .; D gene: .; J gene: TRBJ2-5; CDR3 DNA: TGCGCCAGCAGCGCTCTAGCCCTGGGCGGTGAGACCCAGTACTTC; CDR3 protein: CASSALALGGETQYF
V gene: TRBV5-1; clone size: .; D gene: .; J gene: TRBJ2-5; CDR3 DNA: TGCGCCAGCAGCTTCGGGGGTGCCAGTAGAGAGACCCAGTACTTC; CDR3 protein: CASSFGGASRETQYF
V gene: TRBV4-1; clone size: .; D gene: TRBD1; J gene: TRBJ2-7; CDR3 DNA: TGCGCCAGCAGCAAAATTGACAGGGCCCCCTACGAGCAGTACTTC; CDR3 protein: CASSKIDRAPYEQYF
V gene: TRBV6-5; clone size: .; D gene: TRBD1; J gene: TRBJ2-5; CDR3 DNA: TGTGCCAGCAGTTACTCTGTGGGACAGGGGGGGGAGACCCAGTACTTC; CDR3 protein: CASSYSVGQGGETQYF
V gene: TRBV4-2; clone size: .; D gene: .; J gene: TRBJ2-1; CDR3 DNA: TGTGCCAGCAGCCAAGAGCCGAGCGGAGCCTCCTACAATGAGCAGTTCTTC; CDR3 protein: CASSQEPSGASYNEQFF
V gene: TRBV30; clone size: .; D gene: TRBD2; J gene: TRBJ2-5; CDR3 DNA: TGTGCCTGGAGGACGGGACTAGCGGGATCCTTGGGGGAGACCCAGTACTTC; CDR3 protein: CAWRTGLAGSLGETQYF
V gene: TRBV25-1; clone size: .; D gene: TRBD2; J gene: TRBJ2-7; CDR3 DNA: TGTGCCAGCAGTGAATATTCTTCGCGGGGGTCTGGGGAGCAGTACTTC; CDR3 protein: CASSEYSSRGSGEQYF
V gene: TRBV21-1; clone size: .; D gene: .; J gene: TRBJ2-5; CDR3 DNA: TGTGCCAGCACCTCCCGAGACCAAGAGACCCAGTACTTC; CDR3 protein: CASTSRDQETQYF
V gene: TRBV10-2; clone size: .; D gene: TRBD2; J gene: TRBJ2-5; CDR3 DNA: TGCGCCAGCGGAAGCGGGAGAGAGACCCAGTACTTC; CDR3 protein: CASGSGRETQYF
V gene: TRBV6-6; clone size: .; D gene: TRBD1; J gene: TRBJ2-7; CDR3 DNA: TGTGCCAGCAGCCCAAACCGGGACAGGGTTTACGAGCAGTACTTC; CDR3 protein: CASSPNRDRVYEQYF
V gene: TRBV7-2; clone size: .; D gene: .; J gene: TRBJ2-1; CDR3 DNA: TGTGCCAGCAGCTTCGATCACAAGTACAATGAGCAGTTCTTC; CDR3 protein: CASSFDHKYNEQFF